This T cell receptor (beta chain) is from a study of PD-1 blockade in classical Hodgkin lymphoma. Study summary: Nivolumab dosing for patients was 3 mg/kg, administered intravenously every 2 weeks.

Every single patient, without exception, relapsed after autologous stem cell transplantation, and brentuximab vedotin exposure varied. Some clones are missing from TCRdb's copy, which holds only in-frame ones; the method was immunoSEQ multiplex PCR. This sample has over 10,000 clones, with about four fifths found just once. Germline V gene sequence: CDR1 MRHNA, CDR2 SNTAGT. V gave up 6 bases and J gave up 5 bases; unmatched junction bases: 7. The CDR3 is 14 amino acids. Study conclusions and caveats: Relapsed/refractory patients reportedly had the lowest baseline TCR diversity, below newly diagnosed patients, who were below healthy donors.

Concerning this clone itself: Its antigen is still unknown.

This specimen was peripheral blood mononuclear cells (PBMCs), taken at baseline. This receptor was identified in a human donor with classical Hodgkin lymphoma. The J gene is TRBJ2-1, the V gene TRBV6-4; 7 positions match TRBD2. DNA of the CDR3: TGTGCCAGCAGCGCAAGCGGGGAGAACAATGAGCAGTTCTTC. Amino acids: CASSASGENNEQFF.